This T cell receptor (beta chain) originates from a study of monozygotic twins with inflammatory bowel disease. Regarding the study as a whole: Varying immunosuppressive regimens may have increased patient repertoire variability.

In the case of this clonotype: What it binds is unknown.

Reprocessing the 5' RACE reads, TCRdb reports a single entry for every CDR3 protein and omits DNA. This sample's clone table lists around 230,000 distinct CDR3 sequences. The CDR3 loop spans 13 amino acids. CDR1 is SEHNR, CDR2 FQNEAQ, per germline (reference sequence). The chain uses TRBV7-9 and TRBJ1-1; as DNA is missing, the TRBD1 call by TCRdb cannot be tested. The clonotype comes from a human donor with ulcerative colitis or Crohn's disease, or a healthy co-twin of an affected twin (not recorded which). The material sequenced was blood. This chain's CDR3 is CATQGLGGTEAFF.